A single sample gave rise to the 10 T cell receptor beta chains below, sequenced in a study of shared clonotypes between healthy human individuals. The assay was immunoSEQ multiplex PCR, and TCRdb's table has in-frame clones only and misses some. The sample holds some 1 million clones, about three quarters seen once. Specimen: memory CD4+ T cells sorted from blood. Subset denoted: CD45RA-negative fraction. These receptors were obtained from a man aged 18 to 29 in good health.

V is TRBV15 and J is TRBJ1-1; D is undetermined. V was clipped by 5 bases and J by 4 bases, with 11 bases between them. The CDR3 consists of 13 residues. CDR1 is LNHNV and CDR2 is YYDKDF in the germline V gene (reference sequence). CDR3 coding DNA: TGTGCCACCAGCGCCGGGAGGAGCACTGAAGCTTTCTTT. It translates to CATSAGRSTEAFF.

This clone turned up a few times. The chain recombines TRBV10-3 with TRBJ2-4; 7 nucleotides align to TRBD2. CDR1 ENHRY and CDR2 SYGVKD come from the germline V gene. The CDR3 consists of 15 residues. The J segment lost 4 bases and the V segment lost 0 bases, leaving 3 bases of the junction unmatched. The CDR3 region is CAISESGRGKNIQYF. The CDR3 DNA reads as TGTGCCATCAGTGAGTCTGGGAGGGGAAAAAACATTCAGTACTTC.

CDR3: CASGNIYGYTF. CDR3 nucleotides: TGTGCCAGCGGGAACATCTATGGCTACACCTTC. The rearrangement joins TRBV6-1 to TRBJ1-2; D is uncertain. In germline, CDR1 is MNHNS, CDR2 SASEGT. The length of the CDR3 is 11 residues. V lost 8 bases, J lost 4 bases, and 8 bases lay in between.

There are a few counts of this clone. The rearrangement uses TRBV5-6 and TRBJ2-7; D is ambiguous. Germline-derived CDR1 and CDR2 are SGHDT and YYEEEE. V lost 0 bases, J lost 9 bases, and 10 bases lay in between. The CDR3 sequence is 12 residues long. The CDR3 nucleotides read TGTGCCAGCAGCTTGGCCCGACAAGGGCAGTACTTC. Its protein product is CASSLARQGQYF. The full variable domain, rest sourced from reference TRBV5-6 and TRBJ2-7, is DAGVTQSPTHLIKTRGQQVTLRCSPKSGHDTVSWYQQALGQGPQFIFQYYEEEERQRGNFPDRFSGHQFPNYSSELNVNALLLGDSALYLCASSLARQGQYFGPGTRLTVT.

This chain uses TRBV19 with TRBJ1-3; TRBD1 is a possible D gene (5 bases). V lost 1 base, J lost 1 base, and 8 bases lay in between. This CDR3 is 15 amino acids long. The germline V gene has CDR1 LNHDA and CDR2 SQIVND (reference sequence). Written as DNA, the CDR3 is TGTGCCAGTAGTATAGGACAGAGTTCTGGAAACACCATATATTTT. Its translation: CASSIGQSSGNTIYF. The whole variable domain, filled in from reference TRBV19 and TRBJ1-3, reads DGGITQSPKYLFRKEGQNVTLSCEQNLNHDAMYWYRQDPGQGLRLIYYSQIVNDFQKGDIAEGYSVSREKKESFPLTVTSAQKNPTAFYLCASSIGQSSGNTIYFGEGSWLTVV.

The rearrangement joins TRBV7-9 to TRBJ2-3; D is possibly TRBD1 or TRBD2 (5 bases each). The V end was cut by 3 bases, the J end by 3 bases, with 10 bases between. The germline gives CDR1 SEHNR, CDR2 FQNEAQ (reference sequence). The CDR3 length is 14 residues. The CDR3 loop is CASSFPGRTDTQYF. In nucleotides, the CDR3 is TGTGCCAGCAGCTTTCCAGGGAGAACAGATACGCAGTATTTT.

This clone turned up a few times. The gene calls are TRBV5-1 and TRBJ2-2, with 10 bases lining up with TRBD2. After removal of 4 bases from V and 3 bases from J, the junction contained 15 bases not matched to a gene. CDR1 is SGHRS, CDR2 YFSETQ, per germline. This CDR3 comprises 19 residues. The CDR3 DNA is TGCGCCAGCAGCCGGAACCCCAACCAAGCGGGAGGGGACACCGGGGAGCTGTTTTTT. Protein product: CASSRNPNQAGGDTGELFF. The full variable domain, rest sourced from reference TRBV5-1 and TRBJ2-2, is KAGVTQTPRYLIKTRGQQVTLSCSPISGHRSVSWYQQTPGQGLQFLFEYFSETQRNKGNFPGRFSGRQFSNSRSEMNVSTLELGDSALYLCASSRNPNQAGGDTGELFFGEGSRLTVL.

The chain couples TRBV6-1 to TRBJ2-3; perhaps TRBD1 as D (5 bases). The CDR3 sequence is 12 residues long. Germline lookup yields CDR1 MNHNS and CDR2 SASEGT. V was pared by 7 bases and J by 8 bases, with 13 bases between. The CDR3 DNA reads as TGTGCCAGCAAACCGGCGCAGGGTACGCAGTATTTT. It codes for CASKPAQGTQYF.

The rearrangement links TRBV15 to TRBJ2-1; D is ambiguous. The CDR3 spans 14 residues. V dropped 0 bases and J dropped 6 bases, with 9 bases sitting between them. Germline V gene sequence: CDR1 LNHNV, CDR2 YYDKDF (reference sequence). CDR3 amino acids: CATSRDYGPNEQFF. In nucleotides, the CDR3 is TGTGCCACCAGCAGAGATTACGGTCCCAATGAGCAGTTCTTC.

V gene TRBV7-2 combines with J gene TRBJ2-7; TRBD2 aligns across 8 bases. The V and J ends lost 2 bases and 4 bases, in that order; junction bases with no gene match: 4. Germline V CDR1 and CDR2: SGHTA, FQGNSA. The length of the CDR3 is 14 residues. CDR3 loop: CASSLSGGRYEQYF. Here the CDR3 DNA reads TGTGCCAGCAGCTTAAGCGGGGGCAGGTACGAGCAGTACTTC.